The 24 T cell receptor beta chains below come from one sample, sequenced in a study of PD-L1 blockade in urothelial cancer. Time point: peripheral blood 6 weeks after treatment start. The protocol was immunoSEQ multiplex PCR, while the TCRdb copy is restricted to in-frame clones and leaves out a portion. Found here are 60,000 to 80,000 clones, around nine tenths of them singletons; the top ten hold about 11%. Material: PBMCs, obtained around atezolizumab (anti-PD-L1) treatment. These receptors originate from a man aged 60-69 years with urothelial cancer.

This chain connects TRBV7-9 to TRBJ2-1; 8 positions agree with TRBD1. The CDR3 has 14 residues. The V segment lost 4 bases and the J segment 9 bases; nucleotides outside the gene matches: 8. The germline CDR1 and CDR2 sequences are SEHNR and FQNEAQ (reference sequence). The CDR3 DNA reads as TGTGCCAGCAGCTCAACCAGGGGGCGCGTTGAGCAGTTCTTC. Protein product: CASSSTRGRVEQFF.

This chain uses TRBV19 with TRBJ1-2; D may be TRBD1 (5 bases). CDR1 is LNHDA, CDR2 SQIVND, per germline (reference sequence). The CDR3 has 15 residues. Trimming shortened V by 1 base and J by 0 bases, and 9 bases separated the two germline ends. As DNA, the CDR3 is TGTGCCAGTAGTATAGGAAGGGGTTCTAACTATGGCTACACCTTC. It is translated as CASSIGRGSNYGYTF.

The sample holds a few counts of this clone. The rearrangement joins TRBV10-3 to TRBJ2-7, with 10 nucleotides matching TRBD2. Germline V gives CDR1 ENHRY, CDR2 SYGVKD. Trimming took 10 bases from V and 3 from J; bases not matched to a gene: 9. The CDR3 runs to 14 residues. The CDR3 nucleotides read TGTGCCAGCAAGCGGGAGGGCCTTTTCTACGAGCAGTACTTC. Its protein product is CASKREGLFYEQYF.

This chain uses TRBV5-5 with TRBJ1-1, with D unresolved. The V and J ends lost 0 bases and 1 base respectively, with 7 bases between them. The CDR3 is 14 residues long. CDR1 and CDR2 from the germline V gene are SGHKS and YYEKEE (reference sequence). The CDR3 loop reads CASSLAVRNTEAFF. DNA of the CDR3: TGTGCCAGCAGCTTGGCCGTGAGGAACACTGAAGCTTTCTTT.

The J gene is TRBJ1-2, the V gene TRBV7-2; D unresolved. V was clipped by 6 bases and J by 4 bases, with 18 bases between them. The CDR3 is 15 amino acids. The germline V gene has CDR1 SGHTA and CDR2 FQGNSA. The CDR3 coding sequence is TGTGCCAGCAGTGTCACGGGGATGACCCCCTATGGCTACACCTTC. Amino acids: CASSVTGMTPYGYTF.

The V and J genes are TRBV13 and TRBJ2-3; D is ambiguous. V dropped 4 bases and J dropped 1 base, with 12 bases sitting between them. In germline, CDR1 is PRHDT, CDR2 FYEKMQ (reference sequence). This CDR3 is 15 amino acids long. The CDR3 DNA reads as TGTGCCAGCAGCTCAATAAGCCCTGGCACAGATACGCAGTATTTT. Its translation is CASSSISPGTDTQYF.

A few counts support this clone. The chain links TRBV9 to TRBJ1-6, with D hard to call. Trimming pared 0 bases from V and 0 bases from J, leaving 10 bases between. The CDR3 totals 17 residues. Germline V lookup: CDR1 SGDLS, CDR2 YYNGEE. CDR3 sequence: CASSVARHSSYNSPLHF. CDR3 in DNA: TGTGCCAGCAGCGTAGCTCGACACAGCTCCTATAATTCACCCCTCCACTTT.

The chain recombines TRBV7-2 with TRBJ2-7; 7 bases match TRBD2. Germline values: CDR1 SGHTA, CDR2 FQGNSA. This CDR3 contains 14 residues. The junction had 5 bases not matched to a gene; V was cut back by 4 bases and J by 2 bases. CDR3 coding DNA: TGTGCCAGCAGCTGGACTAGAGGCGCCTACGAGCAGTACTTC. It specifies CASSWTRGAYEQYF.

The chain recombines TRBV6-6 with TRBJ1-5; TRBD1 agrees at 7 bases. The CDR3 is 16 residues long. CDR1 and CDR2 (germline): MNHNY, SVGAGI (reference sequence). V lost 0 bases, J lost 6 bases, and 8 bases stayed unmatched. The CDR3 nucleotides read TGTGCCAGCAGTTACTCGACAGGGACATTGGGTCAGCCCCAGCATTTT. It specifies CASSYSTGTLGQPQHF.

The chain uses TRBV5-6 and TRBJ2-1; TRBD2 matches at 12 bases. V shed 2 bases, J shed 8 bases, and the junction held 5 bases outside the gene matches. Germline loops: CDR1 SGHDT, CDR2 YYEEEE. The length of the CDR3 is 15 residues. The CDR3 reads CASSFPLAGGHEQFF. CDR3 DNA: TGTGCCAGCAGCTTTCCGCTAGCGGGGGGGCATGAGCAGTTCTTC.

The rearrangement joins TRBV5-1 to TRBJ2-7, with 7 nucleotides matching TRBD2. Trimming took 3 bases from V and 3 from J; bases not matched to a gene: 0. Germline V gene lookup returns CDR1 SGHRS and CDR2 YFSETQ. The CDR3 length is 12 residues. DNA of the CDR3: TGCGCCAGCAGCTCGGGGGGCTACGAGCAGTACTTC. Translation: CASSSGGYEQYF.

This chain connects TRBV13 to TRBJ2-3; TRBD1 matches at 8 bases. The CDR3 runs 14 residues. V trimming: 2 bases; J trimming: 4 bases; junction bases outside the gene matches: 2. Per the germline V gene, CDR1 is PRHDT and CDR2 is FYEKMQ (reference sequence). CDR3 residues: CASSLRTGSDTQYF. DNA for the CDR3: TGTGCCAGCAGCTTAAGGACAGGGTCAGATACGCAGTATTTT.

The genes are TRBV5-1 and TRBJ1-1; maybe TRBD1 (5 bases). The CDR3 is made up of 15 amino acids. From germline, CDR1 is SGHRS and CDR2 YFSETQ. V lost 4 bases and J lost 5, with 18 bases in between. CDR3 residues: CASSRGRGATTEAFF. In DNA, the CDR3 is TGCGCCAGCAGCCGAGGGCGGGGCGCGACGACTGAAGCTTTCTTT. Together with reference TRBV5-1 and TRBJ1-1, the CDR3 gives the full variable domain: KAGVTQTPRYLIKTRGQQVTLSCSPISGHRSVSWYQQTPGQGLQFLFEYFSETQRNKGNFPGRFSGRQFSNSRSEMNVSTLELGDSALYLCASSRGRGATTEAFFGQGTRLTVV.

This clone was picked up a small number of times. This chain connects TRBV18 to TRBJ1-1; 8 bases agree with TRBD1. The CDR3 has 14 residues. Per the germline V gene, CDR1 is KGHSH and CDR2 is LQKENI. The V segment lost 3 bases and the J segment 8 bases; nucleotides outside the gene matches: 8. CDR3 region: CASSPGQGGLEAFF. The DNA for the CDR3 is TGTGCCAGCTCACCCGGACAGGGTGGGTTAGAAGCTTTCTTT. Full variable domain (remainder filled in from reference TRBV18 and TRBJ1-1): NAGVMQNPRHLVRRRGQEARLRCSPMKGHSHVYWYRQLPEEGLKFMVYLQKENIIDESGMPKERFSAEFPKEGPSILRIQQVVRGDSAAYFCASSPGQGGLEAFFGQGTRLTVV.

The V call is TRBV7-8, the J call TRBJ2-5; 10 nucleotides agree with TRBD1. Germline V gene sequence: CDR1 SGHVS, CDR2 FQNEAQ. The CDR3 loop spans 14 amino acids. The ends lost 5 bases at V and 4 bases at J; junction bases unmatched: 4. CDR3: CASSPGTGVETQYF. CDR3 DNA: TGTGCCAGCAGCCCCGGGACAGGGGTAGAGACCCAGTACTTC.

The gene calls are TRBV28 and TRBJ2-3; 10 bases are a match to TRBD2. Per the germline V gene, CDR1 is MDHEN and CDR2 is SYDVKM. Trimming removed 2 bases from V and 1 base from J; junction bases left unmatched: 3. The CDR3 contains 16 residues. The CDR3 nucleotides read TGTGCCAGCAGTTTACACGGGACTAGCGGCACAGATACGCAGTATTTT. Translated: CASSLHGTSGTDTQYF.

The chain carries TRBV9 and TRBJ2-6; D possibly corresponds to TRBD2 (6 bases). V was shortened by 2 bases and J by 4 bases, with 10 bases between the two germline ends. The germline V gene has CDR1 SGDLS and CDR2 YYNGEE. The CDR3 extends over 15 amino acids. The CDR3 is CASSVGGAGANVLTF. The DNA of the CDR3 is TGTGCCAGCAGCGTTGGAGGGGCCGGGGCCAACGTCCTGACTTTC.

The genes are TRBV4-1 and TRBJ2-3; 8 bases are shared with TRBD2. CDR3 size: 15 residues. Germline loops: CDR1 MGHRA, CDR2 YSYEKL. V was pared by 4 bases and J by 1 base, with 4 bases of the junction left unmatched. As DNA, the CDR3 is TGCGCCAGCAGCCGTTACGGGGGGGGCACAGATACGCAGTATTTT. Amino acids: CASSRYGGGTDTQYF.

The V gene is TRBV5-5, the J gene TRBJ2-7, with 7 bases that match TRBD1. Germline V CDR1 and CDR2: SGHKS, YYEKEE (reference sequence). J gave up 2 bases and V 5 bases, and 4 bases lay outside the gene matches. There are 13 residues in the CDR3. CDR3 sequence reads: CASSGTDPYEQYF. CDR3 nucleotide sequence: TGTGCCAGCAGTGGGACAGACCCCTACGAGCAGTACTTC.

The chain recombines TRBV5-1 with TRBJ2-7; D gene ambiguous. Trimming cost V 0 bases and J 1 base, with 5 bases left between them. Germline-derived CDR1 and CDR2 are SGHRS and YFSETQ. The CDR3 totals 13 residues. CDR3 coding DNA: TGCGCCAGCAGCTTGGACCGGTCCTACGAGCAGTACTTC. Protein: CASSLDRSYEQYF.

The chain combines TRBV7-3 with TRBJ2-2; 14 nucleotides line up with TRBD2. J lost 5 bases, V lost 3 bases, and 8 bases had no gene match. Germline V CDR1 and CDR2: SGHTA, FQGTGA. This CDR3 has 18 residues. CDR3 amino acids: CASSLAGLAGGWTGELFF. CDR3 DNA sequence: TGTGCCAGCAGCTTGGCTGGACTAGCGGGGGGTTGGACCGGGGAGCTGTTTTTT.

The CDR3 bases are TGTGCCAGCCGTAGCGGGCCACTCGACTACAATGAGCAGTTCTTC. Encoded protein: CASRSGPLDYNEQFF. The chain is built from TRBV28 and TRBJ2-1; 7 positions match TRBD2. V was clipped by 8 bases and J by 3 bases; unmatched bases: 10. Germline V CDR1 and CDR2: MDHEN, SYDVKM. This CDR3 spans 15 amino acids.

V and J are TRBV7-3 and TRBJ1-2; TRBD1 agrees at 12 bases. This CDR3 spans 14 amino acids. Trimming took 5 bases from V and 8 from J; bases not matched to a gene: 6. The germline gives CDR1 SGHTA, CDR2 FQGTGA. The DNA of the CDR3 is TGTGCCAGCAGCCGGGGACAGGGGGCTGAGGGCTACACCTTC. As protein: CASSRGQGAEGYTF.

The chain combines TRBV5-1 with TRBJ1-2, with TRBD1 matching 9 bases. Germline V CDR1 and CDR2: SGHRS, YFSETQ. CDR3 size: 15 residues. Losses at the gene ends were 3 bases for V and 0 bases for J; bases not matched to a gene: 3. The CDR3 region is CASSSTGGPNYGYTF. CDR3 coding DNA: TGCGCCAGCAGCTCAACAGGGGGCCCTAACTATGGCTACACCTTC.